These T cell receptor beta chains were read from a single sample in a study of shared clonotypes between healthy human individuals. Libraries were prepared by immunoSEQ multiplex PCR; TCRdb keeps only in-frame clonotypes and omits some of them. Of about 1.9 million clones listed, about 93% are singletons. Sequencing input: naive CD8+ T cells from PBMCs. These receptors were taken from a man in his late teens or twenties in good health. Some clones in this sample may be carry-over from other donors' samples. Each CDR3 is given with its conserved first and last residue. The D gene is left open where the match is weak. Clone size, where shown, is once, few, many, or a class for clones that have expanded.

. | 17 | TRBJ1-1 | TRBV7-6 | . | CASSFATPNGVNTEAFF | TGTGCCAGCAGCTTCGCCACACCCAACGGGGTGAACACTGAAGCTTTCTTT
. | 14 | TRBJ1-2 | TRBV27 | . | CASSLSPTVYGYTF | TGTGCCAGCAGTCTGAGCCCGACAGTTTATGGCTACACCTTC
. | 13 | TRBJ2-7 | TRBV6-1 | TRBD2 | CASSASGNYEQYF | TGTGCCAGCAGTGCTAGCGGGAACTACGAGCAGTACTTC
once | 13 | TRBJ2-7 | TRBV27 | . | CASKERPSYEQYF | TGTGCCAGCAAGGAGCGGCCCTCCTACGAGCAGTACTTC
once | 15 | TRBJ2-5 | TRBV14 | TRBD1 | CASSLLDRGEETQYF | TGTGCCAGCAGTCTTCTGGACAGGGGCGAAGAGACCCAGTACTTC
. | 18 | TRBJ2-1 | TRBV28 | TRBD2 | CASSRTSGSFESYNEQFF | TGTGCCAGCAGTCGGACTAGCGGGAGTTTCGAGTCCTACAATGAGCAGTTCTTC
. | 16 | TRBJ2-2 | TRBV7-9 | . | CASSLVERVRTGELFF | TGTGCCAGCAGCTTAGTCGAACGGGTCCGCACCGGGGAGCTGTTTTTT
. | 15 | TRBJ2-7 | TRBV9 | TRBD2 | CASSAGTSGSYEQYF | TGTGCCAGCAGCGCCGGGACTAGCGGTTCCTACGAGCAGTACTTC
. | 14 | TRBJ2-1 | TRBV11-2 | . | CASSLDRVDNEQFF | TGTGCCAGCAGCTTAGATCGAGTAGACAATGAGCAGTTCTTC
. | 15 | TRBJ2-7 | TRBV9 | TRBD1 | CASSEGTGSSYEQYF | TGTGCCAGCAGTGAAGGGACAGGGAGCTCCTACGAGCAGTACTTC
few | 15 | TRBJ2-7 | TRBV19 | . | CASTPDGTLSYEQYF | TGTGCCAGTACCCCAGACGGGACACTTTCCTACGAGCAGTACTTC
. | 15 | TRBJ1-1 | TRBV7-3 | TRBD1 | CASSLSPQTGTEAFF | TGTGCCAGCAGCTTATCGCCACAGACAGGGACTGAAGCTTTCTTT
once | 15 | TRBJ1-1 | TRBV7-9 | . | CASSLVEGMNTEAFF | TGTGCCAGCAGCTTAGTGGAAGGGATGAACACTGAAGCTTTCTTT
. | 12 | TRBJ2-7 | TRBV28 | . | CASSPIFYEQYF | TGTGCCAGCAGTCCGATTTTTTACGAGCAGTACTTC
. | 15 | TRBJ2-7 | TRBV6-1 | TRBD2 | CASSEGAGGTYEQYF | TGTGCCAGCAGTGAAGGGGCGGGAGGCACCTACGAGCAGTACTTC
. | 15 | TRBJ2-1 | TRBV9 | TRBD2 | CASSVGGGSRDEQFF | TGTGCCAGCAGCGTAGGGGGCGGGAGTCGCGATGAGCAGTTCTTC
. | 11 | TRBJ2-7 | TRBV30 | . | CAWSVQGEQYF | TGTGCCTGGAGTGTACAAGGCGAGCAGTACTTC
. | 19 | TRBJ2-7 | TRBV30 | TRBD2 | CAWSGGNSGRYGGSHEQYF | TGTGCCTGGAGTGGCGGGAATAGCGGGAGATACGGGGGTTCCCACGAGCAGTACTTC
. | 14 | TRBJ1-1 | TRBV6-6 | . | CASSYGGTSTEAFF | TGTGCCAGCAGTTATGGGGGCACGAGCACTGAAGCTTTCTTT
. | 14 | TRBJ2-4 | TRBV27 | . | CASSPRDNKNIQYF | TGTGCCAGCAGTCCTCGGGACAACAAAAACATTCAGTACTTC
. | 13 | TRBJ1-1 | TRBV7-9 | . | CASSARMDTEAFF | TGTGCCAGCAGCGCCCGAATGGACACTGAAGCTTTCTTT
. | 16 | TRBJ1-2 | TRBV5-1 | . | CASSLDLDRSDYGYTF | TGCGCCAGCAGCCTAGACCTCGACAGGTCGGACTATGGCTACACCTTC
. | 14 | TRBJ2-5 | TRBV11-2 | TRBD2 | CASSLPAGKETQYF | TGTGCCAGCAGCTTACCAGCGGGAAAAGAGACCCAGTACTTC
. | 15 | TRBJ2-7 | TRBV10-2 | TRBD1 | CASSESGTVSYEQYF | TGCGCCAGCAGTGAGTCTGGGACAGTCTCCTACGAGCAGTACTTC
. | 11 | TRBJ2-7 | TRBV29-1 | . | CSVRIAYEQYF | TGCAGCGTGAGAATCGCCTACGAGCAGTACTTC
. | 15 | TRBJ2-1 | TRBV6-5 | . | CASSYRTGSGNEQFF | TGTGCCAGCAGTTACAGGACCGGGAGTGGGAATGAGCAGTTCTTC
. | 15 | TRBJ2-3 | TRBV15 | . | CATSRGRDSRDTQYF | TGTGCCACCAGCAGAGGCAGAGACAGTAGGGATACGCAGTATTTT
. | 14 | TRBJ2-7 | TRBV27 | . | CASSLRPPRYEQYF | TGTGCCAGCAGTTTAAGGCCCCCAAGGTACGAGCAGTACTTC
. | 16 | TRBJ2-5 | TRBV18 | . | CASSSLPAVGQETQYF | TGTGCCAGCTCATCCCTCCCAGCTGTAGGGCAAGAGACCCAGTACTTC
. | 15 | TRBJ2-7 | TRBV27 | TRBD1 | CASSPSGTGVAEQYF | TGTGCCAGCAGTCCCTCCGGGACAGGGGTTGCCGAGCAGTACTTC
. | 14 | TRBJ2-1 | TRBV6-6 | TRBD2 | CASGLAGGPDEQFF | TGTGCCAGTGGACTAGCGGGAGGGCCCGATGAGCAGTTCTTC
. | 16 | TRBJ2-3 | TRBV6-6 | TRBD1 | CASSYTRQGNPDTQYF | TGTGCCAGCAGTTACACAAGACAGGGGAATCCAGATACGCAGTATTTT
. | 15 | TRBJ2-5 | TRBV28 | . | CASSLRGYELETQYF | TGTGCCAGCAGTTTAAGGGGGTATGAGTTAGAGACCCAGTACTTC
. | 16 | TRBJ2-1 | TRBV7-9 | TRBD1 | CASSFRQGARYNEQFF | TGTGCCAGCAGCTTCCGACAGGGGGCAAGATACAATGAGCAGTTCTTC
. | 16 | TRBJ1-1 | TRBV6-6 | . | CASSYTVAPGKKGAFF | TGTGCCAGCAGTTACACAGTTGCACCGGGAAAAAAGGGAGCTTTCTTT
. | 12 | TRBJ2-7 | TRBV29-1 | TRBD1 | CSGQGSSYEQYF | TGCAGCGGACAGGGCAGCTCCTACGAGCAGTACTTC
. | 14 | TRBJ2-7 | TRBV29-1 | TRBD2 | CSVAGGRGTYEQYF | TGCAGCGTTGCGGGGGGGCGTGGGACCTACGAGCAGTACTTC
. | 14 | TRBJ2-7 | TRBV5-1 | TRBD2 | CASRETSGNYEQYF | TGCGCCAGCAGGGAGACTAGCGGGAACTACGAGCAGTACTTC
. | 14 | TRBJ2-3 | TRBV28 | TRBD1 | CASRQTGYTDTQYF | TGTGCCAGCAGACAGACAGGGTACACAGATACGCAGTATTTT
once | 13 | TRBJ2-1 | TRBV29-1 | . | CSARVGISNEQFF | TGCAGCGCACGAGTGGGAATTAGTAATGAGCAGTTCTTC
. | 15 | TRBJ2-7 | TRBV6-5 | . | CASNPRGSRSYEQYF | TGTGCCAGCAACCCTCGGGGCAGCCGTTCCTACGAGCAGTACTTC
. | 15 | TRBJ1-2 | TRBV19 | . | CASSIARDFDYGYTF | TGTGCCAGTAGTATTGCCCGAGACTTTGACTATGGCTACACCTTC
. | 13 | TRBJ1-4 | TRBV2 | . | CASRSATNEKLFF | TGTGCCAGCAGGTCCGCAACTAATGAAAAACTGTTTTTT
once | 13 | TRBJ2-1 | TRBV19 | . | CASSIGTDNEQFF | TGTGCCAGTAGTATAGGAACAGACAATGAGCAGTTCTTC
. | 14 | TRBJ1-2 | TRBV19 | . | CASSVMGLHYGYTF | TGTGCCAGTAGCGTCATGGGGCTACACTATGGCTACACCTTC
. | 14 | TRBJ2-7 | TRBV7-8 | . | CASSGGAESYEQYF | TGTGCCAGCAGCGGGGGCGCGGAATCCTACGAGCAGTACTTC
. | 12 | TRBJ1-2 | TRBV30 | . | CAWSTRWDGYTF | TGTGCCTGGAGTACCCGCTGGGATGGCTACACCTTC
. | 16 | TRBJ2-7 | TRBV9 | TRBD2 | CASSVGVGGGGYEQYF | TGTGCCAGCAGCGTAGGGGTAGGCGGCGGGGGCTACGAGCAGTACTTC
. | 14 | TRBJ2-7 | TRBV18 | TRBD1 | CASSEDRGLHEQYF | TGTGCCAGCTCAGAGGACAGGGGGCTCCACGAGCAGTACTTC
. | 16 | TRBJ1-1 | TRBV18 | . | CASSPEGRGFGTEAFF | TGTGCCAGCTCACCAGAAGGACGCGGATTCGGCACTGAAGCTTTCTTT
. | 15 | TRBJ1-5 | TRBV5-1 | . | CASSLAGAPGQPQHF | TGCGCCAGCAGCTTGGCCGGGGCGCCCGGTCAGCCCCAGCATTTT
. | 13 | TRBJ1-1 | TRBV19 | . | CASSIRGGVVAFF | TGTGCCAGTAGTATTCGGGGGGGCGTCGTGGCTTTCTTT
. | 12 | TRBJ1-1 | TRBV28 | . | CASSPPGAEAFF | TGTGCCAGCAGTCCTCCAGGGGCTGAAGCTTTCTTT
. | 15 | TRBJ2-7 | TRBV14 | TRBD2 | CASSQRGGRSYEQYF | TGTGCCAGCAGCCAGCGGGGGGGCCGCTCCTACGAGCAGTACTTC
. | 15 | TRBJ2-7 | TRBV5-1 | TRBD1 | CASSNPDRASHEQYF | TGCGCCAGCAGCAACCCGGACAGGGCCTCTCACGAGCAGTACTTC